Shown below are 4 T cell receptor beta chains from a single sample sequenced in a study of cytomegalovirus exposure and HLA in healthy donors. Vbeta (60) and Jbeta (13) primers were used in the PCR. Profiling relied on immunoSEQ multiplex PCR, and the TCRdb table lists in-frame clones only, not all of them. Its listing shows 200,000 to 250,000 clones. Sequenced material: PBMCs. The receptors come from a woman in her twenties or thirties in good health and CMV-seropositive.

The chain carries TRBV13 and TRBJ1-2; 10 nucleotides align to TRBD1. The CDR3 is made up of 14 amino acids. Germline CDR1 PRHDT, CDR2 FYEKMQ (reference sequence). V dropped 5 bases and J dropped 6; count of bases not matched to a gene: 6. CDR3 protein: CASSPRTGGHGYTF. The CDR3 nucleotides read TGTGCCAGCAGCCCACGGACAGGGGGACATGGCTACACCTTC.

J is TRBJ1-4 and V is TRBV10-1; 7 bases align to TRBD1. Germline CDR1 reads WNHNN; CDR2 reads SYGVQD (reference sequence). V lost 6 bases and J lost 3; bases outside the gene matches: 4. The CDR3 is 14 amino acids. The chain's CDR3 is CASSPGTANEKLFF. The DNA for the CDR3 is TGCGCCAGCAGCCCCGGGACAGCTAATGAAAAACTGTTTTTT.

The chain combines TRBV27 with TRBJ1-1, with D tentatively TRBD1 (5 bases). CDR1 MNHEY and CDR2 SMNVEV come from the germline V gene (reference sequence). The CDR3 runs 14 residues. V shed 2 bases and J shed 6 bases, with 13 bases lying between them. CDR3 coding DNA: TGTGCCAGCAGTTTAGTGGGGGGGTTCGCTGAAGCTTTCTTT. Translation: CASSLVGGFAEAFF.

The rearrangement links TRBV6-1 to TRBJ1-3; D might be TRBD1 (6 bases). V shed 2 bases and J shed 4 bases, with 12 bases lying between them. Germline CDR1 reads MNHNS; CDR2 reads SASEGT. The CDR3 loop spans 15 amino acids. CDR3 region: CASSEFTGRGNTIYF. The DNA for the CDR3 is TGTGCCAGCAGTGAATTCACAGGGCGAGGAAACACCATATATTTT.